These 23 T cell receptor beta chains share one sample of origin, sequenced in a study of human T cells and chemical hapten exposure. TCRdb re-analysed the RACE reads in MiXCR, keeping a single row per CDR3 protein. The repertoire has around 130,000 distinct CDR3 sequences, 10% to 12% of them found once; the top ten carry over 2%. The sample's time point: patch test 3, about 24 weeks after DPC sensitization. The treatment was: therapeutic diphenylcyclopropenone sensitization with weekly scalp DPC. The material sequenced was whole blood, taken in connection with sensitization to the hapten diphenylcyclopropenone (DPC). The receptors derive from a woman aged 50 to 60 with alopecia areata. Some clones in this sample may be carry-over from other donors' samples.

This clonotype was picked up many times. The CDR3 DNA reads as TGCGCCAGCAGCTTGGGTGGAAAACAAGAGACCCAGTACTTC. It translates to CASSLGGKQETQYF. V usage is TRBV5-1 and J usage is TRBJ2-5; D remains unclear. V shed 0 bases and J shed 2 bases, with 8 bases lying between them. CDR1 and CDR2 (germline): SGHRS, YFSETQ. The CDR3 is 14 amino acids.

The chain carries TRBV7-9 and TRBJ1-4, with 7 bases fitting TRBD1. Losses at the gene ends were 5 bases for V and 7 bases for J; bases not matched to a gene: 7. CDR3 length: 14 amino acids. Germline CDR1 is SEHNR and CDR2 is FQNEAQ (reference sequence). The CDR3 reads CASSPGGRSEKLFF. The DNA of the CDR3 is TGTGCCAGCAGCCCAGGGGGGCGTAGTGAAAAACTGTTTTTT.

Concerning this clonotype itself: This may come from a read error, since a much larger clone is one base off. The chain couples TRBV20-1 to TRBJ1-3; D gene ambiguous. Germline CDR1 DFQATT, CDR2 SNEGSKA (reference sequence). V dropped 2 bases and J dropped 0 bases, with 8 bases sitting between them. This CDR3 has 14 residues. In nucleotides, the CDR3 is TGCAGTGCTAGACCCCCAGACTCTGGAAACACCATATATTTT. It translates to CSARPPDSGNTIYF.

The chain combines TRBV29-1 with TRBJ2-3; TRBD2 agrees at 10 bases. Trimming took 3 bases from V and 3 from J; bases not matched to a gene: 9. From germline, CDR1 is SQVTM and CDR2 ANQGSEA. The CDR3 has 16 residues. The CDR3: CSVDKRLAGYTDTQYF. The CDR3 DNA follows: TGCAGCGTTGATAAAAGACTAGCGGGTTATACAGATACGCAGTATTTT.

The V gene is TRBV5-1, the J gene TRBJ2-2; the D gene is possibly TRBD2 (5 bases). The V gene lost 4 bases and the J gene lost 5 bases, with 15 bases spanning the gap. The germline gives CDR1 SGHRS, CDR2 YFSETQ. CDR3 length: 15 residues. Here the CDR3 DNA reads TGCGCCAGCAGCCCTCGGGGAGCGGAGACCGGGGAGCTGTTTTTT. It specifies CASSPRGAETGELFF.

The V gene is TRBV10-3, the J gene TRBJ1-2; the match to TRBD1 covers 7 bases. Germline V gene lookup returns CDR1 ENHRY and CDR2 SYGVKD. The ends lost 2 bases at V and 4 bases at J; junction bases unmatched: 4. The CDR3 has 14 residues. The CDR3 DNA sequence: TGTGCCATCAGTGAGACAGGGGACGTCTATGGCTACACCTTC. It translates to CAISETGDVYGYTF.

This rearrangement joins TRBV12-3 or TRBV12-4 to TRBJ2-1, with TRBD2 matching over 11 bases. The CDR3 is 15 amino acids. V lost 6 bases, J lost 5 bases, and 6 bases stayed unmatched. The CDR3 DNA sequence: TGTGCCAGCAGCCCAACTAGCGGGAGAAACAATGAGCAGTTCTTC. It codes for CASSPTSGRNNEQFF.

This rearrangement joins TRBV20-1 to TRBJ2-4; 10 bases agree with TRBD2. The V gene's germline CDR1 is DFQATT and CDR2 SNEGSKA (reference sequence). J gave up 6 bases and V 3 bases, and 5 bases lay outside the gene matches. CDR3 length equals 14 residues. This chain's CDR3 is CSARSSGGGNIQYF. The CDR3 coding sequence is TGCAGTGCTAGGTCTAGCGGGGGTGGAAACATTCAGTACTTC.

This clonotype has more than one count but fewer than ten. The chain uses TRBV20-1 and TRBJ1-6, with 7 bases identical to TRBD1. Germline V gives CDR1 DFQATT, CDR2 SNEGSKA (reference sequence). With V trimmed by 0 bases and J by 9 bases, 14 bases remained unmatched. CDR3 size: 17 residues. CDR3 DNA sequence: TGCAGTGCTAGAGATTTGGGGGGGGGGACAGTCGGTTCACCCCTCCACTTT. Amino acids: CSARDLGGGTVGSPLHF.

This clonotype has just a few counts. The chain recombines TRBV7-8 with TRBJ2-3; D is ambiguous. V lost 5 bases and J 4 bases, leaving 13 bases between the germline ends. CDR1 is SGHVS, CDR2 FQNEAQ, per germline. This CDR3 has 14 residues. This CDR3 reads CASSQARSADTQYF. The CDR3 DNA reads TGTGCCAGCAGCCAAGCCCGATCCGCAGATACGCAGTATTTT.

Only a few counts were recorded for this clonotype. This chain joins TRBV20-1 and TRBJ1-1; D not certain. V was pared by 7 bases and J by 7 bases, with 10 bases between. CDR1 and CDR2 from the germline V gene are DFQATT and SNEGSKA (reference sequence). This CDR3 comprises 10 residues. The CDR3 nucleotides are TGCAGTGTAGGCGGGCTTGAAGCTTTCTTT. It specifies CSVGGLEAFF.

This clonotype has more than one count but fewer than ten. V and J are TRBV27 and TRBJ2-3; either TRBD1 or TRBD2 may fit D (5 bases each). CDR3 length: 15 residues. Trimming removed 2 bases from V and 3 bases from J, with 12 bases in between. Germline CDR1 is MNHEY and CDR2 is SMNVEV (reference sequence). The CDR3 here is CASSLREGMTDTQYF. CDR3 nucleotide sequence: TGTGCCAGCAGTTTACGCGAGGGGATGACAGATACGCAGTATTTT.

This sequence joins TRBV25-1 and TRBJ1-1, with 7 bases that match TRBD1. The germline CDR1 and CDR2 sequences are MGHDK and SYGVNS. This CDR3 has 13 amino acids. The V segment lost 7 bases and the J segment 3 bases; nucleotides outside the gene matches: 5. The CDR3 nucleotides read TGTGCCAGCAACAAGGGGGCTGACACTGAAGCTTTCTTT. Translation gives CASNKGADTEAFF.

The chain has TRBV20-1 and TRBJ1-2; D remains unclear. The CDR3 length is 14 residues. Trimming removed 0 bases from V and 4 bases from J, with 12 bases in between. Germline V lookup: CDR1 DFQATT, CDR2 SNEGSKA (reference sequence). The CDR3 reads CSARDSTGLYGYTF. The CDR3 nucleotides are TGCAGTGCTAGAGATTCCACCGGACTCTATGGCTACACCTTC.

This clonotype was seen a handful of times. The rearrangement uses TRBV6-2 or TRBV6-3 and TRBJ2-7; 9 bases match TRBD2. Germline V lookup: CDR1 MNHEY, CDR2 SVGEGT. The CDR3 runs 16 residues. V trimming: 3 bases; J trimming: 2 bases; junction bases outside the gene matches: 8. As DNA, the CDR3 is TGTGCCAGCAGTTATGGTCGAGGACTAGCGCCCTACGAGCAGTACTTC. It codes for CASSYGRGLAPYEQYF.

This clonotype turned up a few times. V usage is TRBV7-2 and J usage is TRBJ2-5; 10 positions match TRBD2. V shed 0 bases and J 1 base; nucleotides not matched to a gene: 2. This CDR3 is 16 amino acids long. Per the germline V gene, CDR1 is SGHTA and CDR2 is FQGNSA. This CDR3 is CASSLASGGAQETQYF. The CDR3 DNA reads TGTGCCAGCAGCTTAGCAAGCGGGGGGGCCCAAGAGACCCAGTACTTC.

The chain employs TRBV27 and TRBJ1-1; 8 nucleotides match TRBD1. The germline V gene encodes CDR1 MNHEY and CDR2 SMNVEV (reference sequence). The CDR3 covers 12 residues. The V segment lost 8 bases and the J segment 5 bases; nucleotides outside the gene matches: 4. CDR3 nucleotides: TGTGCCAGCGGGCGACAGGGGACTGAAGCTTTCTTT. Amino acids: CASGRQGTEAFF.

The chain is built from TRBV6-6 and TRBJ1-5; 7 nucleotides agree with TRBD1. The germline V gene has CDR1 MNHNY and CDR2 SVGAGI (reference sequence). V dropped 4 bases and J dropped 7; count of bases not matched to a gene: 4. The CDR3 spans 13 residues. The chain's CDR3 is CASSSDREQPQHF. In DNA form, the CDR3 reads TGTGCCAGCAGTTCTGACAGGGAGCAGCCCCAGCATTTT.

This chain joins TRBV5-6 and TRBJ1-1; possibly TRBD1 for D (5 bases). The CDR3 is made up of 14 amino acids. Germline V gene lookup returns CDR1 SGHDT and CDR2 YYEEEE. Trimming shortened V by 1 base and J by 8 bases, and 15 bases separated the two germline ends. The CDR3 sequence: CASSLRRGRGEAFF. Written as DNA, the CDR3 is TGTGCCAGCAGCTTGCGAAGGGGCCGGGGAGAAGCTTTCTTT.

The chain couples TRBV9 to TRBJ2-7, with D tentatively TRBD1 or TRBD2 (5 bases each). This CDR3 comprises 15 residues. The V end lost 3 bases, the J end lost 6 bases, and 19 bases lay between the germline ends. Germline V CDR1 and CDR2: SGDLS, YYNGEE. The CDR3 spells CASSDRPGRGLEQYF. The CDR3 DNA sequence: TGTGCCAGCAGCGATCGACCGGGCCGGGGCCTCGAGCAGTACTTC. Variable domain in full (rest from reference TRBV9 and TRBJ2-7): DSGVTQTPKHLITATGQRVTLRCSPRSGDLSVYWYQQSLDQGLQFLIQYYNGEERAKGNILERFSAQQFPDLHSELNLSSLELGDSALYFCASSDRPGRGLEQYFGPGTRLTVT.

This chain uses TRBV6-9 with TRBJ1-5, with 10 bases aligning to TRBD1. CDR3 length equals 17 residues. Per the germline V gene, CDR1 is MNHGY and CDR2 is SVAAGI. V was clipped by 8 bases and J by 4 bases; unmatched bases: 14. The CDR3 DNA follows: TGTGCCAGCCCCTCGTGCGGGGGACAGGGGAAAAATCAGCCCCAGCATTTT. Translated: CASPSCGGQGKNQPQHF.

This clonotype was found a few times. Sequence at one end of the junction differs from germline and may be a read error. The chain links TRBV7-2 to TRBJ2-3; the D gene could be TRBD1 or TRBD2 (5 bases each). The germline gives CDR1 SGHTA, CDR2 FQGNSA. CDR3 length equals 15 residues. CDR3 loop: CASSLDIRDVDMQYF. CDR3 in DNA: TGTGCCAGCAGCTTAGATATAAGGGACGTAGATATGCAGTATTTT.

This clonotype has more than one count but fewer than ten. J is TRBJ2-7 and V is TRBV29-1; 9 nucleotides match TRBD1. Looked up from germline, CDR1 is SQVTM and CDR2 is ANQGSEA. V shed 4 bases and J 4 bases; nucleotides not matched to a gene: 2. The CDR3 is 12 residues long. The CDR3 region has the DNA TGCAGCGTTGGGGACAGGGAGTACGAGCAGTACTTC. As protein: CSVGDREYEQYF.